A selection of T cell receptor beta chains follows, all from one sample in a study of control samples from healthy donors and cancer patients. Only in-frame clones appear in the TCRdb table, and some are missing; sequencing was by immunoSEQ multiplex PCR. This table has some 150,000 clones, 85% to 95% appearing once. The sequenced sample was PBMCs. The source is a man between 60 and 75 years old with colorectal cancer. Each CDR3 is given with its conserved first and last residue. The D gene is left open where the match is weak. The size field is filled for only some rows; it gives once, few, many or a size class.

abundance: -; j_gene: TRBJ1-5; v_gene: TRBV23-1; d_gene: TRBD1; CDR3aa: CASSQSKYGQGAPQPQHF; CDR3nt: TGCGCCAGCAGTCAATCGAAATACGGACAGGGGGCTCCTCAGCCCCAGCATTTT
abundance: -; j_gene: TRBJ2-5; v_gene: TRBV7-9; d_gene: TRBD1; CDR3aa: CASSRTTGLGETQYF; CDR3nt: TGTGCCAGCAGCCGTACGACAGGGCTTGGGGAGACCCAGTACTTC
abundance: -; j_gene: TRBJ2-2; v_gene: TRBV27; d_gene: -; CDR3aa: CASSLIQDLDTGELFF; CDR3nt: TGTGCCAGCAGTTTAATCCAGGATCTAGACACCGGGGAGCTGTTTTTT
abundance: -; j_gene: TRBJ2-3; v_gene: TRBV29-1; d_gene: -; CDR3aa: CSVLQSTDTQYF; CDR3nt: TGCAGCGTACTCCAGAGCACAGATACGCAGTATTTT
abundance: -; j_gene: TRBJ2-1; v_gene: TRBV20-1; d_gene: -; CDR3aa: CSARPGREQFF; CDR3nt: TGCAGTGCTAGACCGGGACGTGAGCAGTTCTTC
abundance: -; j_gene: TRBJ2-1; v_gene: TRBV5-4; d_gene: TRBD2; CDR3aa: CASRSERGSYNEQFF; CDR3nt: TGTGCCAGCAGATCAGAGCGGGGTTCCTACAATGAGCAGTTCTTC
abundance: once; j_gene: TRBJ1-1; v_gene: TRBV5-6; d_gene: -; CDR3aa: CASSSTGEAFF; CDR3nt: TGTGCCAGCAGCTCGACGGGTGAAGCTTTCTTT
abundance: -; j_gene: TRBJ2-5; v_gene: TRBV27; d_gene: -; CDR3aa: CASSMTGPGGFETQYF; CDR3nt: TGTGCCAGCAGTATGACAGGGCCCGGGGGATTCGAGACCCAGTACTTC
abundance: -; j_gene: TRBJ1-3; v_gene: TRBV25-1; d_gene: -; CDR3aa: CASSADSYSGNTIYF; CDR3nt: TGTGCCAGCAGCGCAGACTCCTACTCTGGAAACACCATATATTTT
abundance: -; j_gene: TRBJ1-5; v_gene: TRBV2; d_gene: -; CDR3aa: CASSYGYSNQPQHF; CDR3nt: TGTGCCAGCAGTTATGGGTATAGCAATCAGCCCCAGCATTTT